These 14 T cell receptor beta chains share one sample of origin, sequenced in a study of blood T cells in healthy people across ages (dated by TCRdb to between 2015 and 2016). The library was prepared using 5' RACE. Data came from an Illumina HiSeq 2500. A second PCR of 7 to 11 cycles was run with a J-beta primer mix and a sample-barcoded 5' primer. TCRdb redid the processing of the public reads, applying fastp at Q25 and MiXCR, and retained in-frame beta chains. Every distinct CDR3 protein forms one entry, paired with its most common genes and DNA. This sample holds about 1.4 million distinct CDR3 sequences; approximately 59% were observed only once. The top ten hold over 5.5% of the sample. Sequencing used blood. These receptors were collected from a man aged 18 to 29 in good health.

CDR3 in amino acids: CASRGLLTGNTIYF. CDR3 in DNA: TGTGCCAGCAGGGGCCTACTAACTGGAAACACCATATATTTT. The genes are TRBV27 and TRBJ1-3; unclear D gene. CDR1 and CDR2 from the germline V gene are MNHEY and SMNVEV (reference sequence). V dropped 6 bases and J dropped 2 bases, with 11 bases sitting between them. The CDR3 loop spans 14 amino acids.

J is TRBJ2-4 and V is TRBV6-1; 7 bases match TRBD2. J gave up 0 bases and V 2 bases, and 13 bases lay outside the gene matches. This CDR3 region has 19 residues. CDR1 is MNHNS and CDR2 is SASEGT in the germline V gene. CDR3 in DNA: TGTGCCAGCAGTGAAATGGCGGGAGACGCGGTAATAGCCAAAAACATTCAGTACTTC. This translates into CASSEMAGDAVIAKNIQYF.

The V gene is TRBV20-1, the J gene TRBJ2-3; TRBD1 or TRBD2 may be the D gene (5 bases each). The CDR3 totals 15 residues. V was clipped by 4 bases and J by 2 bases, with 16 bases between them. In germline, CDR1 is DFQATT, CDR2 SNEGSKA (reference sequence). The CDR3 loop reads CSAIPSRGVTDTQYF. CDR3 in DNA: TGCAGTGCTATCCCTTCGAGGGGCGTCACAGATACGCAGTATTTT.

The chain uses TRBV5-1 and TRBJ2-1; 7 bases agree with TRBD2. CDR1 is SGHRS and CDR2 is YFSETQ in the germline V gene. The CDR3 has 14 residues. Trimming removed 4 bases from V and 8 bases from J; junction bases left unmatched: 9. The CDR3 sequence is CASSAGLGTDEQFF. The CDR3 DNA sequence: TGCGCCAGCAGCGCCGGACTAGGTACAGATGAGCAGTTCTTC.

CDR3 DNA: TGTGCCAGCAAAAGAGGGCTGGATTCACCCCTCCACTTT. It is translated as CASKRGLDSPLHF. The chain is built from TRBV6-5 and TRBJ1-6, with D hard to call. The V end lost 7 bases, the J end lost 8 bases, and 12 bases lay between the germline ends. The CDR3 contains 13 residues. The germline gives CDR1 MNHEY, CDR2 SVGAGI.

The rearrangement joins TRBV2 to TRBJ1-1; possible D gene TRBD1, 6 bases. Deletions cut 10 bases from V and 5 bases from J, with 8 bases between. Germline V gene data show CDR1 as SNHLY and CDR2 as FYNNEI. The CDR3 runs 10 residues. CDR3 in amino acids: CATGQTEAFF. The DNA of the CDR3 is TGTGCCACCGGACAGACTGAAGCTTTCTTT.

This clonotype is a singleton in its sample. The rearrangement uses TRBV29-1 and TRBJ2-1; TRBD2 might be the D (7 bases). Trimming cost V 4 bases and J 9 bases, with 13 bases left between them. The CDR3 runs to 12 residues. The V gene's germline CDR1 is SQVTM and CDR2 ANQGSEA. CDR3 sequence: CSVGPRGGEQFF. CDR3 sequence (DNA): TGCAGCGTTGGCCCTAGGGGGGGTGAGCAGTTCTTC.

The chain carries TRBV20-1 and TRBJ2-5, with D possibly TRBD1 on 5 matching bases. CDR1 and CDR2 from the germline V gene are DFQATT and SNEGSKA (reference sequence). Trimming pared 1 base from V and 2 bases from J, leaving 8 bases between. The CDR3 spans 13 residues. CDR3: CSARGNRQETQYF. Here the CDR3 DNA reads TGCAGTGCTAGAGGAAACAGGCAAGAGACCCAGTACTTC.

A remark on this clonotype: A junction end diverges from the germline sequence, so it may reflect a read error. The CDR3 DNA reads TGCGCCAGCAGCTTTTCCCCGACCTACGGGCAGTACTTC. Its translation: CASSFSPTYGQYF. This chain joins TRBV5-1 and TRBJ2-7; no reliable D call. CDR1 is SGHRS, CDR2 YFSETQ, per germline. This CDR3 contains 13 residues.

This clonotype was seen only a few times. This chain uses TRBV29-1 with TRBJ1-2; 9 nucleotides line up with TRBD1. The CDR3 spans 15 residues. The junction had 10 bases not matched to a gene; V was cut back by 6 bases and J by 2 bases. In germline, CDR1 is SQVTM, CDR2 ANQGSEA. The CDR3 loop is CSVTGQGLKNYGYTF. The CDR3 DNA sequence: TGCAGCGTAACGGGACAGGGACTAAAGAACTATGGCTACACCTTC.

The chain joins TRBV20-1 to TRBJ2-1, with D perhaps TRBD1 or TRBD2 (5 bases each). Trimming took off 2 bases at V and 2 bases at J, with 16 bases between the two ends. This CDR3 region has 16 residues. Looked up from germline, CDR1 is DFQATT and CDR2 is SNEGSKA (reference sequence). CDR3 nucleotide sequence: TGCAGTGCTAGAAACTCCGGGGCCTCTCCCTACAATGAGCAGTTCTTC. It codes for CSARNSGASPYNEQFF.

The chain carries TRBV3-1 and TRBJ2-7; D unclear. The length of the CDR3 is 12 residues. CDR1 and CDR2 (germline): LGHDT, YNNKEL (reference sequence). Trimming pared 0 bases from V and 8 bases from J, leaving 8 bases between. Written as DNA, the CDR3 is TGTGCCAGCAGCCAAGATTGGGCGAAGCAGTACTTC. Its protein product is CASSQDWAKQYF.

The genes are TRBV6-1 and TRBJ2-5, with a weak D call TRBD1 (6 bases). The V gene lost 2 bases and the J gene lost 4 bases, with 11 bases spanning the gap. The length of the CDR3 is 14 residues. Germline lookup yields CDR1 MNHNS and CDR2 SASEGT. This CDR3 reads CASSESDSVETQYF. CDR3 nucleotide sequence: TGTGCCAGCAGTGAATCGGACAGTGTAGAGACCCAGTACTTC.

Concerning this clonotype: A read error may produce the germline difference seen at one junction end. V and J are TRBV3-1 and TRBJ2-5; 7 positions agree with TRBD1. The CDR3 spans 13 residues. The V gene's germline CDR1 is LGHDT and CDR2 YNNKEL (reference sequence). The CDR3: CASGQDREETQYF. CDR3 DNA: TGTGCCAGCGGCCAAGACAGGGAAGAGACCCAGTACTTC.